This entry concerns a single TCR beta chain. Its antigen remains unidentified. Genomic DNA, the template, was used for profiling of the TCR beta VDJ and CDR3. TCRdb re-derived calls from the reads in MiXCR, one entry per CDR3 protein. The sample records 150,000 to 200,000 distinct CDR3 sequences, 50% to 75% being singletons. The data are from a study of CD8+CD57+ T cells in acquired aplastic anemia. Study-wide results and caveats: Between patients and controls, CD8+ Simpson's diversity did not vary significantly. Patients shared 25 to 30 CD8+ CDR3 sequences with controls.

The J segment lost 3 bases and the V segment lost 3 bases, leaving 9 bases of the junction unmatched. The V gene's germline CDR1 is SGDLS and CDR2 YYNGEE. This CDR3 comprises 16 residues. Sequencing was carried out using sorted CD4+, CD8+, or CD8+CD57+ T cells (not recorded which) from PBMCs. The origin of this receptor is a human donor with severe aplastic anemia or a healthy control (not recorded which). The chain links TRBV9 to TRBJ2-1; 7 bases are a match to TRBD1. The CDR3 DNA follows: TGTGCCAGCAGCGCCCTACAGGGGATGGGCTACAATGAGCAGTTCTTC. The encoded protein is CASSALQGMGYNEQFF.